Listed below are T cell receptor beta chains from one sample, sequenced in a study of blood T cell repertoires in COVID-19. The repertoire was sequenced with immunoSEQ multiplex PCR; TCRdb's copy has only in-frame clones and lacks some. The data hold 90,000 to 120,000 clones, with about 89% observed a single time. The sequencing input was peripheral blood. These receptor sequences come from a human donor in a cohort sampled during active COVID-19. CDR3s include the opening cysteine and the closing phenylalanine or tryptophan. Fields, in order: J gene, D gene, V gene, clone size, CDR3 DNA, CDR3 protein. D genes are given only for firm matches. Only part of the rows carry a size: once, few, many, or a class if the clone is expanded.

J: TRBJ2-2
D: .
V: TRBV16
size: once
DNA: TGTGCCAGCAGCCAATTCCAGCAGGGCGGGGAGCTGTTTTTT
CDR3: CASSQFQQGGELFF

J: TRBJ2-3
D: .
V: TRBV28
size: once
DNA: TGTGCCAGCAGTCCTGCGGTGGGTGGCGGAGATACGCAGTATTTT
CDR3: CASSPAVGGGDTQYF

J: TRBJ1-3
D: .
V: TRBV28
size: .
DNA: TGTGCCAGCAGGACAGGTTCTCGGAACACCATATATTTT
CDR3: CASRTGSRNTIYF

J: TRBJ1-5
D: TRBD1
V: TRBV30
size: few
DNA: TGTGCCTGGAGTTCAGGGACAGGTCGTCAGCCCCAGCATTTT
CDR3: CAWSSGTGRQPQHF

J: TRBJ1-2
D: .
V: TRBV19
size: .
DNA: TGTGCCAGTAAACCGAACACGCACTATGGCTACACCTTC
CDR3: CASKPNTHYGYTF

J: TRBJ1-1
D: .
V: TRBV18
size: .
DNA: TGTGCCAGCTCACCCCGGGAAAAGGAAGCTTTCTTT
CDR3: CASSPREKEAFF

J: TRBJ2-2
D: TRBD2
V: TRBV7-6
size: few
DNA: TGTGCCAGCAGCTTAGCGTGGGGAAGAAAGCGGGAGGACCACACCGGGGAGCTGTTTTTT
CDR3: CASSLAWGRKREDHTGELFF

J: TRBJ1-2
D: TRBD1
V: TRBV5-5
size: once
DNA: TGTGCCAGCAGCTTGGACGGGACAGGGCGCTATGGCTACACCTTC
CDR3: CASSLDGTGRYGYTF

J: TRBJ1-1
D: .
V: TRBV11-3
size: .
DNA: TGTGCCAGCAGCTTGTGGAGAGGGGAGGCTGAAGCTTTCTTT
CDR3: CASSLWRGEAEAFF

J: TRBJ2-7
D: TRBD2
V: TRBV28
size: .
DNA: TGTGCCACCCACGCTACTAGCGGGAGTGGCGAGCAGTACTTC
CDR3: CATHATSGSGEQYF

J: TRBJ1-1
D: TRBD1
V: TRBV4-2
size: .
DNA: TGTGCCAGCAGCCAAGACCGGACAGGACCGAACACTGAAGCTTTCTTT
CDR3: CASSQDRTGPNTEAFF

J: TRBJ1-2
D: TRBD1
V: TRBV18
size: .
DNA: TGTGCCAGCTCACCAGGGACAGGGGAAAGGGGCTATGGCTACACCTTC
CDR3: CASSPGTGERGYGYTF

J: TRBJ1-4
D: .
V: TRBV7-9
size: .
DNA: TGTGCCAGCAGCTTAAAAGGGAGGGCTGGTGAAAAACTGTTTTTT
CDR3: CASSLKGRAGEKLFF

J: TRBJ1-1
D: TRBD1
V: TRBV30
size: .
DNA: TGTGCCTGGAGTCTCGGGACAGGGGGAACTGAAGCTTTCTTT
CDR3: CAWSLGTGGTEAFF

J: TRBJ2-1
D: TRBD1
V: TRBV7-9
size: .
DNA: TGTGCCAGCAGCTTAGGGGGACAGGGGGACAATGAGCAGTTCTTC
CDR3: CASSLGGQGDNEQFF

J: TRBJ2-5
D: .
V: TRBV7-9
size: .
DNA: TGTGCCAGCAGCTTAGGCCGGCAGGGGCAAGAGACCCAGTACTTC
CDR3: CASSLGRQGQETQYF

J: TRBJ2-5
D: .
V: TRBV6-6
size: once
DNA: TGTGCCAGCAGTTTTTCGGAGACCCAGTACTTC
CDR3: CASSFSETQYF

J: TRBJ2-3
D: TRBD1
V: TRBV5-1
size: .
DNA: TGCGCCAGCAGCTTGGGGACAGGGGGCAGGTTCGGCACAGATACGCAGTATTTT
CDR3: CASSLGTGGRFGTDTQYF

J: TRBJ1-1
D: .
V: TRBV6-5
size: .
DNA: TGTGCCAGCAGGGGGAGCGGGGAGACTGAAGCTTTCTTT
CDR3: CASRGSGETEAFF

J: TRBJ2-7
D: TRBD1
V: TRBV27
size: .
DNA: TGTGCCAGCAGGGCCATATCCGGGACAGGGGGCCACTACGAGCAGTACTTC
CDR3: CASRAISGTGGHYEQYF

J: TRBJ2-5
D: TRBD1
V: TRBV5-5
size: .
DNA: TGTGCCAGCAGCCCGATTGCCAGCACAGGGGGCGGAGAGACCCAGTACTTC
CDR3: CASSPIASTGGGETQYF

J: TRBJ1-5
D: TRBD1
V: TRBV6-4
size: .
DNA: TGTGCCAGCAGTGACGGGGGGACAGGGGACAGCAATCAGCCCCAGCATTTT
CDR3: CASSDGGTGDSNQPQHF